By share, the clone carrying this T cell receptor beta chain ranks as medium-sized. The CDR3 is 14 amino acids. This specimen belongs to a study of HIV-infected patients and healthy controls. No cell fractionation was done, so the repertoire covers all unsorted peripheral blood T cells. cDNA was made from about 500 ng RNA using alpha and beta constant primers. Alpha and beta chain libraries were made separately by chain-specific third strand synthesis with multiplexing indices. TCRdb processed the 5' RACE reads anew with MiXCR; each CDR3 protein has one entry. The sample consists of around 5,000 distinct CDR3 sequences, around 25% of them appearing once.

This TCR was sampled from an adult with HIV infection. This chain connects TRBV3-2 to TRBJ1-5; TRBD1, the table's D call, lacks a check against the DNA. TRBV3-2 is recorded as a pseudogene. The sequencing here drew on blood, taken before antiretroviral therapy. The CDR3 protein is CAISSDRSNQPQHF. DNA of the CDR3: TGTGCCATAAGTTCGGACAGGTCGAATCAGCCCCAGCATTTT.